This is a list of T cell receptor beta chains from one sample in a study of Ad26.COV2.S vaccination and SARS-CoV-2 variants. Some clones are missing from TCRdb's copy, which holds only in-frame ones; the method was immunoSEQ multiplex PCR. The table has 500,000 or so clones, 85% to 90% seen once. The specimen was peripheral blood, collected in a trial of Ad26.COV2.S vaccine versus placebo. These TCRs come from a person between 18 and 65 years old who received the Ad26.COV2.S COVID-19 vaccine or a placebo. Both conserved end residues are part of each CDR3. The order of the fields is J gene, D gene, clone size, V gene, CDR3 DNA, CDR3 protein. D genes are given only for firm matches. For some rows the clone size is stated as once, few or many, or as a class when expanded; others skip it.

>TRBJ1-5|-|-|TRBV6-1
TGTGCCAGCAGTGAAACGAGATATAGCAATCAGCCCCAGCATTTT
CASSETRYSNQPQHF
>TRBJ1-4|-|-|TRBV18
TGTGCCAGCTCCCGGGGGAATGAAAAACTGTTTTTT
CASSRGNEKLFF
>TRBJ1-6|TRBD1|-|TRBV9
TGTGCCAGCAGCGTAGCTTCACGGGACAGTACTAATTCACCCCTCCACTTT
CASSVASRDSTNSPLHF
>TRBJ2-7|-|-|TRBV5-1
TGCGCCAGCAGCTTGGGCCCGACCCAACAGGGACTCTACGAGCAGTACTTC
CASSLGPTQQGLYEQYF
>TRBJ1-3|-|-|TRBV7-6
TGTGCCAGCAGCTTAGAGGTCATCGACCACTCTGGAAACACCATATATTTT
CASSLEVIDHSGNTIYF
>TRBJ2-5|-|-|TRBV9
TGTGCCAGTTTGAGGAGGGAAGAGACCCAGTACTTC
CASLRREETQYF
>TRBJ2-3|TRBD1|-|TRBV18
TGTGCCAGCTGTAGGGACAGAGCCAGCACAGATACGCAGTATTTT
CASCRDRASTDTQYF
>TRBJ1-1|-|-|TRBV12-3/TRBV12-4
TGTGCCAGCCGGCTGAGGGGAGAAGCTTTCTTT
CASRLRGEAFF
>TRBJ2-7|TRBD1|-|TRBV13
TGTGCCAGCAGCTCCCGGGACAGGGGGTACGAGCAGTACTTC
CASSSRDRGYEQYF
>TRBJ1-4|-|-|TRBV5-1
TGCGCCAGCAGCCCCGCCCCGGGACGTCCTAATGAAAAACTGTTTTTT
CASSPAPGRPNEKLFF
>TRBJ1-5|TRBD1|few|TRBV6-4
TGTGCCAGCCTAGACAGGGCCAATCAGCCCCAGCATTTT
CASLDRANQPQHF
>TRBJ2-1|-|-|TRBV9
TGTGCCAGCAGCGGCGGACTTATCTCCTACAATGAGCAGTTCTTC
CASSGGLISYNEQFF
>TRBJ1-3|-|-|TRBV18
TGTGCCAGCTCACCGGACAGAAGAAACACCATATATTTT
CASSPDRRNTIYF
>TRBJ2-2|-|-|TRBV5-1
TGCGCCAGCAAAGAACCCTCCGGGGAGCTGTTTTTT
CASKEPSGELFF
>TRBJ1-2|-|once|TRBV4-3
TGCGCCAGCAGCCAAGTGTGGAGACCTAACTATGGCTACACCTTC
CASSQVWRPNYGYTF
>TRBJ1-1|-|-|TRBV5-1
TGCGCCAGCAGCTTGATCGGGACGACGGACACTGAAGCTTTCTTT
CASSLIGTTDTEAFF
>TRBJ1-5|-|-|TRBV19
TGTGCCAGTAGTATACAGACTAGGGTCCATCAGCCCCAGCATTTT
CASSIQTRVHQPQHF
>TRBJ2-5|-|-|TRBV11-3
TGTGCCAGCAGCTTAACCCCCTGGCAGGGAGAGACCCAGTACTTC
CASSLTPWQGETQYF
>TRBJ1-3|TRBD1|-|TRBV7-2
TGTGCCAGCAGCGGTGGACAGGGGCAAAACACCATATATTTT
CASSGGQGQNTIYF
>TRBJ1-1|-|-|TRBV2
TGTGCCAGCAGTGATCGGCCCCCGTTAGGAGCTTTCTTT
CASSDRPPLGAFF
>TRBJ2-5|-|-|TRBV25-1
TGTGCCAGCAGTGATCTCCGGGACATAGGGGAGACCCAGTACTTC
CASSDLRDIGETQYF
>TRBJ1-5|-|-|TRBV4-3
TGCGCCAGCAGTCGGACTTATTTTAGCAATCAGCCCCAGCATTTT
CASSRTYFSNQPQHF
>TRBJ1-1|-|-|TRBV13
TGTGCCAGCAGCTTAGGTTCGGGGGCTCAAACCACGGCTTTCTTT
CASSLGSGAQTTAFF
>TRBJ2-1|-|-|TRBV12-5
TGTGCTAGTGGTTTGTGGCCCAATGAGCAGTTCTTC
CASGLWPNEQFF
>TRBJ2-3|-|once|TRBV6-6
TGTGCCAGCAGTTACTCGAACCCGGGCGGAGATACGCAGTATTTT
CASSYSNPGGDTQYF
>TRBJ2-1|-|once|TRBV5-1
TGCGCCAGCAGCTTGGGACAGAATTGGTACAATGAGCAGTTCTTC
CASSLGQNWYNEQFF
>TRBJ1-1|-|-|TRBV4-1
TGCGCCAGCAGCCCCCCCGGGCGAGCCCCTGAAGCTTTCTTT
CASSPPGRAPEAFF
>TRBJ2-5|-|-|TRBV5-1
TGCGCCAGCAGCTTTGAAGGAGAGACCCAGTACTTC
CASSFEGETQYF
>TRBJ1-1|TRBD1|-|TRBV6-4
TGTGCCAGCAGTGAGAGGGGGCGCTTGACTGAAGCTTTCTTT
CASSERGRLTEAFF
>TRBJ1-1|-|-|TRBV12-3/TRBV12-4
TGTGCCAGCAGTTTAGGGAGGGAATTCTTCTTT
CASSLGREFFF
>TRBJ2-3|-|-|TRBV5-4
TGTGCCAGCAGCTCCAGGGGGGGGCCAGATACGCAGTATTTT
CASSSRGGPDTQYF
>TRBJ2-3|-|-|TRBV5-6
TGTGCCAGCAGCTCAACAGATACGCAGTATTTT
CASSSTDTQYF
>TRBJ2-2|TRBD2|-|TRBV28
TGTGCCAGCAATCGACTAGCGGGGTTGAACACCGGGGAGCTGTTTTTT
CASNRLAGLNTGELFF
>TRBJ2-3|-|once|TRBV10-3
TGTGCCATCAGTGGGGTCGGTACGCAGTATTTT
CAISGVGTQYF
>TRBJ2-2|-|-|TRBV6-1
TGTGCCAGCAGGGAAGGGACAAACACCGGGGAGCTGTTTTTT
CASREGTNTGELFF
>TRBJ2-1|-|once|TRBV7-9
TGTGCCAGCAGAGGCGGGGGCGGATCAAGGCAGTTCTTC
CASRGGGGSRQFF
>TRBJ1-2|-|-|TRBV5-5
TGTGCCAGCAGCTTAGAGGGGGGGCAGATCTATGGCTACACCTTC
CASSLEGGQIYGYTF
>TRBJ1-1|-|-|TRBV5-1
TGCGCCAGCAGCTTGGTGGACAGGAACACTGAAGCTTTCTTT
CASSLVDRNTEAFF
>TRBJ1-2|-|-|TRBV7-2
TGTGCCAGCAGCTTAGCACGGGGGCGCGGCTACACCTTC
CASSLARGRGYTF
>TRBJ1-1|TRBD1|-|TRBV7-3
TGTGCCAGCAGCTTAACGGGACAGATGAACACTGAAGCTTTCTTT
CASSLTGQMNTEAFF
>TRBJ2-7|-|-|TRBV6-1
TGTGCCAGCAGTGAAGGGGGAGGGGGACATGACGAGCAGTACTTC
CASSEGGGGHDEQYF
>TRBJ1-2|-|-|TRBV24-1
TGTGCCACCAGTGATTTCTCCAGTCCATACGATGGCTACACCTTC
CATSDFSSPYDGYTF
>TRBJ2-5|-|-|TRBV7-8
TGTGCCAGCAGCTTAAGACCCGGGACCCAGTACTTC
CASSLRPGTQYF
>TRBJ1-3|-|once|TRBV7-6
TGTGCCAGCAGCTTAGCGCCGGGAGAGACTGGAAACACCATATATTTT
CASSLAPGETGNTIYF
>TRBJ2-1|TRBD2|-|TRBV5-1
TGCGCCAGCAGCTTACTCGGACTAGTAAGTTTCAATGAGCAGTTCTTC
CASSLLGLVSFNEQFF
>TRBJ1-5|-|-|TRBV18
TGTGCCAGCTCACCAATCCGAGATAGCAATCAGCCCCAGCATTTT
CASSPIRDSNQPQHF
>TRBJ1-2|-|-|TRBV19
TGTGCCAGTAGTATAGGAGCTGGCTACACCTTC
CASSIGAGYTF
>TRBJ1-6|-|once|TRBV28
TGTGCCAGCAGTTTACCAGGGAGGGTTTCACCCCTCCACTTT
CASSLPGRVSPLHF
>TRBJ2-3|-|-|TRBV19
TGTGCCAGTAGTATACTAGTGGGTAGCACAGATACGCAGTATTTT
CASSILVGSTDTQYF
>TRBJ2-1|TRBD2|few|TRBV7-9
TGTGCCAGCAGCGCTAGCGGAACCCACAATGAGCAGTTCTTC
CASSASGTHNEQFF
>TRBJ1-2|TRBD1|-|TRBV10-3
TGTGCCATCAGTGACGACAGGGGGCGGATCGGCTACACCTTC
CAISDDRGRIGYTF
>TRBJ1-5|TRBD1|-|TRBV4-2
TGTGCCAGCAGCCAAGTAGACAGGGATAGCAATCAGCCCCAGCATTTT
CASSQVDRDSNQPQHF
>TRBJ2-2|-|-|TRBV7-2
TGTGCCAGCAGCTTAGTCCACGGATCCGGGGAGCTGTTTTTT
CASSLVHGSGELFF
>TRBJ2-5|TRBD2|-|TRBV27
TGTGCCAGCAGTTTCAAATCCCCGACTAGCGGGGGTTATTATACCCAGTACTTC
CASSFKSPTSGGYYTQYF
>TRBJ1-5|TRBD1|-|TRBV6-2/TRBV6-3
TGTGCCAGCAGTTACTCGCTCCGGGACAGGGGTAATAGCAATCAGCCCCAGCATTTT
CASSYSLRDRGNSNQPQHF
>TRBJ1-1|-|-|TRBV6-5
TGTGCCAGCAGTCGCGCGAACACTGAAGCTTTCTTT
CASSRANTEAFF
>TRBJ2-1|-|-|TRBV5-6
TGTGCCAGCAGCAGCGAGGGTAATGAGCAGTTCTTC
CASSSEGNEQFF
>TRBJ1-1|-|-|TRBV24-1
TGTGCCACCAGTGACTCCAGGGAAATGAACACTGAAGCTTTCTTT
CATSDSREMNTEAFF
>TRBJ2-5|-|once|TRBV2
TGTGCCAGGAGGACGATTGGGGAGACCCAGTACTTC
CARRTIGETQYF